The T cell receptor (beta chain) described here comes from a study of T cell changes during pregnancy in multiple sclerosis. The protocol was immunoSEQ multiplex PCR, while the TCRdb copy is restricted to in-frame clones and leaves out a portion. The top ten clones hold around 7.9% of a sample with some 47,000 clones, 85% to 90% of them seen once. CDR1 LNHNV and CDR2 YYDKDF come from the germline V gene (reference sequence). CDR3 length: 14 residues. V lost 8 bases to trimming and J lost 3 bases, with 16 bases between them. This clone appeared a few times. Material: CD8+ T cells from peripheral blood mononuclear cells, obtained in the second trimester of pregnancy. The sequence came from a female donor with multiple sclerosis, enrolled in a pregnancy study. The chain combines TRBV15 with TRBJ1-1; D might be TRBD1 (5 bases). Written as DNA, the CDR3 is TGTGCCACCGGTTCAGGAAGGGACTACACTGAAGCTTTCTTT. Translating it yields CATGSGRDYTEAFF.